Below, 27 T cell receptor beta chains from the same sample are listed, as sequenced in a study of cytomegalovirus exposure and HLA in healthy donors listed by TCRdb under 2017. The protocol used for the library was the immunoSEQ multiplex PCR assay. For the multiplex PCR, a mixture combining 60 forward primers for TCR Vbeta segments and 13 reverse primers for TCR Jbeta segments was used. TCRdb provides this immuneACCESS table in a form limited to in-frame rearrangements. Some clones are lacking; in checked studies, under half of them reflect an unresolved V gene, and why the rest are absent is not known. In all, the sample holds under 200,000 clones, and less than 90% of those were seen once. The top ten constitute about 0.25% of the sample. Sequenced sample: PBMCs. Receptor source: a boy younger than 18 in good health and CMV-seronegative.

The CDR3 DNA reads TGTGCCAGCAGCTGGTCGGAGGGTCCGTATTACGAGCAGTACTTC. Translated: CASSWSEGPYYEQYF. The rearrangement links TRBV7-9 to TRBJ2-7; perhaps TRBD2 as D (6 bases). V was clipped by 4 bases and J by 4 bases, with 17 bases between them. The CDR3 spans 15 residues. CDR1 and CDR2 from the germline V gene are SEHNR and FQNEAQ (reference sequence). The variable domain in full, completed from reference TRBV7-9 and TRBJ2-7, reads DTGVSQNPRHKITKRGQNVTFRCDPISEHNRLYWYRQTLGQGPEFLTYFQNEAQLEKSRLLSDRFSAERPKGSFSTLEIQRTEQGDSAMYLCASSWSEGPYYEQYFGPGTRLTVT.

The chain recombines TRBV7-9 with TRBJ1-4, with 9 bases lining up with TRBD1. The germline gives CDR1 SEHNR, CDR2 FQNEAQ (reference sequence). The CDR3 sequence is 14 residues long. V trimming: 5 bases; J trimming: 8 bases; junction bases outside the gene matches: 6. CDR3 loop: CASSQTGGVEKLFF. CDR3 coding DNA: TGTGCCAGCAGCCAGACAGGGGGTGTCGAAAAACTGTTTTTT. Filled out from reference TRBV7-9 and TRBJ1-4, the complete variable domain reads DTGVSQNPRHKITKRGQNVTFRCDPISEHNRLYWYRQTLGQGPEFLTYFQNEAQLEKSRLLSDRFSAERPKGSFSTLEIQRTEQGDSAMYLCASSQTGGVEKLFFGSGTQLSVL.

V usage is TRBV7-9 and J usage is TRBJ1-1, with D possibly TRBD1 on 5 matching bases. Germline V gives CDR1 SEHNR, CDR2 FQNEAQ (reference sequence). V shed 5 bases and J shed 5 bases, with 15 bases lying between them. This CDR3 has 14 amino acids. CDR3 DNA: TGTGCCAGCAGCCGACAGCTGGAAGTTACTGAAGCTTTCTTT. Amino acids: CASSRQLEVTEAFF.

The chain links TRBV9 to TRBJ2-2, with 7 bases matching TRBD1. This CDR3 comprises 15 residues. V lost 4 bases, J lost 0 bases, and 3 bases stayed unmatched. Germline CDR1 SGDLS, CDR2 YYNGEE. CDR3 amino acids: CASSRDRPNTGELFF. The CDR3 DNA reads as TGTGCCAGCAGCCGGGACAGACCGAACACCGGGGAGCTGTTTTTT.

The CDR3 nucleotides are TGTGCCAGCAGCTTATTCGCCGGGACAGCAGGTTACGAGCAGTACTTC. It yields the protein CASSLFAGTAGYEQYF. This sequence joins TRBV7-9 and TRBJ2-7; 7 positions agree with TRBD1. J lost 4 bases, V lost 2 bases, and 11 bases had no gene match. CDR1 is SEHNR, CDR2 FQNEAQ, per germline (reference sequence). The CDR3 contains 16 residues.

The rearrangement links TRBV6-5 to TRBJ2-1; D is possibly TRBD2 (6 bases). Germline V lookup: CDR1 MNHEY, CDR2 SVGAGI. V lost 3 bases, J lost 8 bases, and 17 bases lay in between. This CDR3 is built from 15 residues. The CDR3 region is CASSYVSTSIDEQFF. In nucleotides, the CDR3 is TGTGCCAGCAGTTATGTTTCGACTAGTATAGATGAGCAGTTCTTC.

The chain combines TRBV5-4 with TRBJ2-5; 11 bases map to TRBD2. V shed 4 bases, J shed 0 bases, and the junction held 14 bases outside the gene matches. The CDR3 contains 19 residues. Germline CDR1 reads SGHNT; CDR2 reads YYREEE (reference sequence). CDR3 in amino acids: CASSGWTSGQHNYQETQYF. CDR3 DNA: TGTGCCAGCAGCGGATGGACTAGCGGGCAACATAATTACCAAGAGACCCAGTACTTC. The complete variable domain, with remaining parts taken from reference TRBV5-4 and TRBJ2-5, reads ETGVTQSPTHLIKTRGQQVTLRCSSQSGHNTVSWYQQALGQGPQFIFQYYREEENGRGNFPPRFSGLQFPNYSSELNVNALELDDSALYLCASSGWTSGQHNYQETQYFGPGTRLLVL.

The chain joins TRBV7-2 to TRBJ2-7; 8 bases align to TRBD1. Unmatched junction bases numbered 13, after V lost 5 bases and J lost 7 bases. CDR3 length: 15 amino acids. CDR1 and CDR2 (germline): SGHTA, FQGNSA. CDR3 DNA: TGTGCCAGCAGCCAGGGTGGGCAGGGGGCTGGGGAGCAGTACTTC. Translation: CASSQGGQGAGEQYF.

The V and J genes are TRBV28 and TRBJ2-2; D call uncertain. Germline lookup yields CDR1 MDHEN and CDR2 SYDVKM. This CDR3 is 14 amino acids long. Trimming removed 5 bases at V and 9 bases at J, with 16 bases between. CDR3: CASSPGPRPRELFF. The CDR3 DNA sequence: TGTGCCAGCAGTCCAGGTCCAAGGCCTCGGGAGCTGTTTTTT. The whole variable domain, remainder taken from reference TRBV28 and TRBJ2-2, is DVKVTQSSRYLVKRTGEKVFLECVQDMDHENMFWYRQDPGLGLRLIYFSYDVKMKEKGDIPEGYSVSREKKERFSLILESASTNQTSMYLCASSPGPRPRELFFGEGSRLTVL.

The chain couples TRBV9 to TRBJ1-2, with no clear D. Trimming removed 5 bases at V and 1 base at J, with 12 bases between. CDR1 SGDLS and CDR2 YYNGEE come from the germline V gene. The CDR3 consists of 14 residues. The CDR3 DNA reads as TGTGCCAGCAGGGCCTCCGGGGATAACTATGGCTACACCTTC. It is translated as CASRASGDNYGYTF.

This chain connects TRBV6-5 to TRBJ1-1; D is uncertain. Trimming shortened V by 3 bases and J by 4 bases, and 18 bases separated the two germline ends. This CDR3 spans 16 amino acids. Germline assignment: CDR1 MNHEY and CDR2 SVGAGI. The CDR3 protein is CASSYSFLRRSTEAFF. The CDR3 bases are TGTGCCAGCAGTTATTCGTTTCTACGGAGGAGCACTGAAGCTTTCTTT.

The chain couples TRBV5-8 to TRBJ1-3, with D perhaps TRBD1 (5 bases). Germline V lookup: CDR1 SGHTS, CDR2 YDEGEE. The CDR3 loop spans 15 amino acids. The V end lost 0 bases, the J end lost 0 bases, and 7 bases lay between the germline ends. The CDR3, as DNA: TGTGCCAGCAGCTTGGGGGGCCTCTCTGGAAACACCATATATTTT. Translated: CASSLGGLSGNTIYF.

The chain combines TRBV27 with TRBJ2-2; TRBD2 matches at 7 bases. Germline V gene lookup returns CDR1 MNHEY and CDR2 SMNVEV (reference sequence). With 1 base clipped from V and 5 bases from J, the junction kept 4 bases outside the gene matches. This CDR3 has 15 residues. CDR3 sequence reads: CASSLLGGDTGELFF. For the CDR3, the DNA is TGTGCCAGCAGTTTATTGGGGGGGGATACCGGGGAGCTGTTTTTT.

The chain employs TRBV29-1 and TRBJ2-7; tentatively, D is TRBD2 (5 bases). CDR1 SQVTM and CDR2 ANQGSEA come from the germline V gene. V was trimmed by 8 bases and J by 4 bases, leaving 18 bases between them. CDR3 length: 13 amino acids. In nucleotides, the CDR3 is TGCAGCACCATAGAGCGGAGCCCTTACGAGCAGTACTTC. The encoded protein is CSTIERSPYEQYF.

The gene calls are TRBV6-1 and TRBJ2-7; TRBD1 agrees at 7 bases. Germline V gene lookup returns CDR1 MNHNS and CDR2 SASEGT. The ends lost 3 bases at V and 4 bases at J; junction bases unmatched: 12. This CDR3 region has 16 residues. The CDR3 is CASSEAAGTESYEQYF. The CDR3, as DNA: TGTGCCAGCAGTGAGGCAGCCGGGACAGAAAGTTACGAGCAGTACTTC.

The V gene is TRBV15, the J gene TRBJ1-1, with a tentative D call TRBD1 (5 bases). This CDR3 is built from 16 residues. Germline CDR1 reads LNHNV; CDR2 reads YYDKDF (reference sequence). Trimming stripped 1 base from V and 1 base from J, with 13 bases between. The CDR3 reads CATSRGTNNWNTEAFF. The CDR3 DNA reads as TGTGCCACCAGCAGAGGGACAAACAACTGGAACACTGAAGCTTTCTTT.

V is TRBV27 and J is TRBJ2-7; weak D call: TRBD2 (6 bases). Germline V CDR1 and CDR2: MNHEY, SMNVEV (reference sequence). The CDR3 has 15 amino acids. V was shortened by 3 bases and J by 0 bases, with 12 bases between the two germline ends. Here the CDR3 reads CASSLKAGSSYEQYF. In DNA form, the CDR3 reads TGTGCCAGCAGTTTGAAGGCCGGGAGCTCCTACGAGCAGTACTTC.

J is TRBJ2-6 and V is TRBV9; D is possibly TRBD2 (5 bases). Per the germline V gene, CDR1 is SGDLS and CDR2 is YYNGEE. The germline V and J ends were trimmed by 2 bases and 0 bases, with 9 bases remaining between them. This CDR3 comprises 16 residues. DNA for the CDR3: TGTGCCAGCAGCGTGAGGGTCCCCTCTGGGGCCAACGTCCTGACTTTC. Translating gives CASSVRVPSGANVLTF.

The V and J genes are TRBV30 and TRBJ2-2; maybe TRBD1 (5 bases). This CDR3 has 16 residues. Germline CDR1 reads GTSNPN; CDR2 reads SVGIG (reference sequence). Trimming removed 0 bases from V and 2 bases from J, with 13 bases in between. CDR3 residues: CAWSVGWGRNTGELFF. In nucleotides, the CDR3 is TGTGCCTGGAGTGTGGGATGGGGCCGAAACACCGGGGAGCTGTTTTTT.

A single count supports this clone. The chain joins TRBV12-5 to TRBJ1-2; tentatively, D is TRBD1 (6 bases). Germline CDR1 is LGHNT and CDR2 is FRNRAP. This CDR3 has 17 amino acids. Trimming stripped 6 bases from V and 3 bases from J, with 23 bases between. In nucleotides, the CDR3 is TGTGCTAGTGGCCCCCTCGGGGGGGCAGGAGGGGACTATGGCTACACCTTC. The encoded protein is CASGPLGGAGGDYGYTF.

This rearrangement joins TRBV12-5 to TRBJ2-1, with 10 bases identical to TRBD2. Per the germline V gene, CDR1 is LGHNT and CDR2 is FRNRAP. CDR3 size: 21 residues. After removal of 5 bases from V and 0 bases from J, the junction contained 19 bases not matched to a gene. This CDR3 is CASGAGSGGLAAESSYNEQFF. The CDR3 DNA follows: TGTGCTAGTGGTGCCGGCTCTGGAGGACTAGCGGCCGAAAGCTCCTACAATGAGCAGTTCTTC.

J is TRBJ1-1 and V is TRBV6-5; D not certain. This CDR3 contains 13 residues. Looked up from germline, CDR1 is MNHEY and CDR2 is SVGAGI. Trimming took 8 bases from V and 1 from J, leaving 11 bases between them. As DNA, the CDR3 is TGTGCCAGCTCCACGCCCGGGAACACTGAAGCTTTCTTT. Protein: CASSTPGNTEAFF.

The chain joins TRBV5-6 to TRBJ2-7, with 7 bases that match TRBD2. This CDR3 is 11 amino acids long. J gave up 6 bases and V 5 bases, and 2 bases lay outside the gene matches. Germline loops: CDR1 SGHDT, CDR2 YYEEEE. This CDR3 is CASSWGGEQYF. CDR3 coding DNA: TGTGCCAGCAGTTGGGGGGGCGAGCAGTACTTC.

This chain links TRBV23-1 with TRBJ1-1; D ambiguous. TRBV23-1 is an ORF; its function is uncertain. Trimming removed 2 bases from V and 5 bases from J, with 9 bases in between. The CDR3 runs to 13 residues. DNA of the CDR3: TGCGCCAGCAGTCAAGCGGATGGGACTGAAGCTTTCTTT. It yields the protein CASSQADGTEAFF.

The genes are TRBV7-9 and TRBJ2-3, with D perhaps TRBD2 (5 bases). V lost 4 bases and J 0 bases, leaving 11 bases between the germline ends. Germline CDR1 reads SEHNR; CDR2 reads FQNEAQ (reference sequence). CDR3 length equals 15 residues. This CDR3 reads CASSWTSTSTDTQYF. The CDR3 bases are TGTGCCAGCAGCTGGACTTCTACAAGCACAGATACGCAGTATTTT.

V and J are TRBV30 and TRBJ1-2; D gene uncertain. This CDR3 is 14 amino acids long. Trimming stripped 3 bases from V and 4 bases from J, with 15 bases between. Germline V gene data show CDR1 as GTSNPN and CDR2 as SVGIG (reference sequence). This CDR3 reads CAWSRQAELYGYTF. For the CDR3, the DNA is TGTGCCTGGAGCCGCCAGGCAGAACTCTATGGCTACACCTTC.

The V call is TRBV19, the J call TRBJ2-5; D ambiguous. Trimming pared 3 bases from V and 4 bases from J, leaving 6 bases between. CDR3 length: 12 residues. The V gene's germline CDR1 is LNHDA and CDR2 SQIVND (reference sequence). The CDR3: CASSMSGETQYF. The DNA of the CDR3 is TGTGCCAGTAGTATGTCGGGAGAGACCCAGTACTTC.